The rows below give T cell receptor beta chains drawn from one sample of a study of blood T cell repertoires in COVID-19. TCRdb's copy holds only in-frame clones and misses some; the assay was immunoSEQ multiplex PCR. The table includes some 180,000 clones, around 81% detected once. Sequences were obtained from peripheral blood. These receptors were taken from a middle-aged woman with COVID-19, enrolled during active disease. CDR3s include the opening cysteine and the closing phenylalanine or tryptophan. D genes are given only for firm matches. Size is omitted from some rows. Given values are once, few, many or a class for expanded clones.

d_call clone_size j_call v_call cdr3_nt cdr3_aa
NA NA TRBJ2-5 TRBV5-8 TGTGCCAGCAGCTCTGGGCCCCGACAAGAGACCCAGTACTTC CASSSGPRQETQYF
TRBD1 NA TRBJ1-2 TRBV6-4 TGTGCCAGCAGTGTAGAACCGGGACAGGGGATCGGCTACACCTTC CASSVEPGQGIGYTF
TRBD2 NA TRBJ2-1 TRBV5-4 TGTGCCAGCAGCTTGGCGGGAGGCCTCTACAATGAGCAGTTCTTC CASSLAGGLYNEQFF
TRBD2 NA TRBJ2-3 TRBV5-4 TGTGCCAGCACGAGCGGGGTTCACACAGATACGCAGTATTTT CASTSGVHTDTQYF
NA NA TRBJ2-1 TRBV19 TGTGCCAGTAGTCCGCGGAGGAAGGGCTGGGCGAATGAGCAGTTCTTC CASSPRRKGWANEQFF
TRBD2 NA TRBJ2-2 TRBV6-1 TGTGCCAGCAGTGACCCCGGGACTACTTTTAACACCGGGGAGCTGTTTTTT CASSDPGTTFNTGELFF
TRBD1 NA TRBJ1-4 TRBV5-8 TGTGCCAGCAGCTTGGCTGACAGGGGGCGAGGAGAAAAACTGTTTTTT CASSLADRGRGEKLFF
NA few TRBJ1-3 TRBV6-1 TGTGCCAGCAGTGACAGACAGAGAGACACCATATATTTT CASSDRQRDTIYF
NA few TRBJ2-3 TRBV7-9 TGTGCCAGCAGCTCCCGACTAGGGTCGTCAGATACGCAGTATTTT CASSSRLGSSDTQYF
TRBD1 once TRBJ1-2 TRBV10-2 TGCGCCAGCAGTGAGTACAGGGGTGGCGGCTACACCTTC CASSEYRGGGYTF
TRBD1 NA TRBJ1-6 TRBV2 TGTGCCAGCAGAGACCGGGACAGGGTACATTCACCCCTCCACTTT CASRDRDRVHSPLHF
TRBD1 NA TRBJ1-2 TRBV4-1 TGCGCCAGCAGCCCACTACCGGGACAGCATAGCTATGGCTACACCTTC CASSPLPGQHSYGYTF
TRBD2 once TRBJ2-1 TRBV5-4 TGTGCCAGCAGCTTGGGGACTAGCGTCTCCTACAATGAGCAGTTCTTC CASSLGTSVSYNEQFF
TRBD2 NA TRBJ2-3 TRBV19 TGTGCCAGTAGTAAGATAGCGGGAGAGGCAGATACGCAGTATTTT CASSKIAGEADTQYF
NA NA TRBJ1-4 TRBV28 TGTGCCAGCAGCTTTTTAAATGAAAAACTGTTTTTT CASSFLNEKLFF
TRBD2 NA TRBJ2-1 TRBV7-3 TGTGCCAGCAGCTTAACGGGAGGGGTGTGGAATGAGCAGTTCTTC CASSLTGGVWNEQFF
TRBD1 NA TRBJ2-2 TRBV10-1 TGCGCCACCTCCGGGACAGGGGGTAGGAATACCGGGGAGCTGTTTTTT CATSGTGGRNTGELFF
NA NA TRBJ1-2 TRBV5-4 TGTGCCAGCAGCTCTCAAAACGCGGCAGATGGCTACACCTTC CASSSQNAADGYTF
TRBD1 NA TRBJ1-5 TRBV23-1 TGCGCCAGCAGTCATCCGGGACAGGAGAATCAGCCCCAGCATTTT CASSHPGQENQPQHF
NA many TRBJ1-1 TRBV7-9 TGTGCCAGCAGCTTATCAGGGTGGGACACTGAAGCTTTCTTT CASSLSGWDTEAFF
NA few TRBJ2-2 TRBV21-1 TGTGCCAGCACCAGGACAGTTAACACCGGGGAGCTGTTTTTT CASTRTVNTGELFF
TRBD1 NA TRBJ1-5 TRBV19 TGTGCCAGTCAGGACAGGGGAAATCAGCCCCAGCATTTT CASQDRGNQPQHF
NA once TRBJ2-1 TRBV5-4 TGTGCCAGCAGCTCGAGGGGGGGACTACCCTACAATGAGCAGTTCTTC CASSSRGGLPYNEQFF
NA NA TRBJ1-2 TRBV7-3 TGTGCCAGCAGCTTAAAAGGGTTGGGGCGGACGGATGGCTACACCTTC CASSLKGLGRTDGYTF
TRBD2 NA TRBJ2-1 TRBV25-1 TGTGCCAGCAGTGACCGAACTCTAGCGGTCAATGAGCAGTTCTTC CASSDRTLAVNEQFF
NA NA TRBJ2-1 TRBV9 TGTGCCAGCAGCCAATACAATGAGCAGTTCTTC CASSQYNEQFF
NA NA TRBJ2-3 TRBV19 TGTGCCAGTACCTCAGAATTCTCAGATACGCAGTATTTT CASTSEFSDTQYF
NA NA TRBJ2-1 TRBV9 TGTGCCAGCAGCGTAGAATTGAGGGTTGGCGAGCAGTTCTTC CASSVELRVGEQFF
TRBD2 NA TRBJ2-1 TRBV10-3 TGTGCCATCAGTGGGGCTAGCGGATACAATGAGCAGTTCTTC CAISGASGYNEQFF
NA NA TRBJ1-6 TRBV9 TGTGCCAGCAGCGCTCTAGGGGTGAATTCACCCCTCCACTTT CASSALGVNSPLHF
NA NA TRBJ2-7 TRBV20-1 TGCAGTGCTAGTGAGGCTTACGAGCAGTACTTC CSASEAYEQYF
NA NA TRBJ1-2 TRBV29-1 TGCAGCGTTGAGCGGGGCCGCTATGGCTACACCTTC CSVERGRYGYTF
TRBD2 NA TRBJ2-3 TRBV20-1 TGCAGTGCTAGTTTGGGGCGGGAGGTTTCAGATACGCAGTATTTT CSASLGREVSDTQYF
TRBD1 NA TRBJ2-7 TRBV27 TGTGCCAGCAGGAGACAGGGGCCCCCATACGAGCAGTACTTC CASRRQGPPYEQYF
TRBD1 NA TRBJ2-1 TRBV5-8 TGTGCCAGCAGCTCACCGGGGACAGGGGGCGCGTACGAGCAGTTCTTC CASSSPGTGGAYEQFF
NA NA TRBJ2-1 TRBV19 TGTGCCAGTAGTATGACCTGGAGCTCCTACAATGAGCAGTTCTTC CASSMTWSSYNEQFF
TRBD2 NA TRBJ2-3 TRBV5-4 TGTGCCAGCAGCTTGGGGGGCAGCGGGAGGGCCGGTGATACGCAGTATTTT CASSLGGSGRAGDTQYF
TRBD2 NA TRBJ2-1 TRBV5-8 TGTGCCAGCAGCTTACTAGCGGGTTACAATGAGCAGTTCTTC CASSLLAGYNEQFF
TRBD1 NA TRBJ1-1 TRBV9 TGTGCCAGCAGTACAGGGGGAGGTACTGAAGCTTTCTTT CASSTGGGTEAFF
NA NA TRBJ2-1 TRBV4-1 TGCGCCAGCAGCCAAGGGGTCGCCGGGAGCCTCTACAATGAGCAGTTCTTC CASSQGVAGSLYNEQFF
NA once TRBJ2-1 TRBV3-1/TRBV3-2 TGTGCCAGCAGCACACCCGGGAACGAGCAGTTCTTC CASSTPGNEQFF
NA NA TRBJ2-5 TRBV11-2 TGTGCCAGCAGCTTTTCAGGGATAGAGACCCAGTACTTC CASSFSGIETQYF
TRBD2 NA TRBJ2-1 TRBV28 TGTGCCAGCAGTTCAGCGGGAGGGTCCTACAATGAGCAGTTCTTC CASSSAGGSYNEQFF
NA NA TRBJ2-1 TRBV5-5 TGTGCCAGCAGCTTGGCGTCCTACAATGAGCAGTTCTTC CASSLASYNEQFF
TRBD2 once TRBJ2-1 TRBV9 TGTGCCAGCAGCAAAGGACTAGAGGGCTTCAATGAGCAGTTCTTC CASSKGLEGFNEQFF
NA NA TRBJ2-2 TRBV19 TGTGCCAGTACCTTGGGACAGAACACCGGGGAGCTGTTTTTT CASTLGQNTGELFF
NA NA TRBJ1-1 TRBV3-1/TRBV3-2 TGTGCCAGCAGCCCCTCCGGGGGGGGAAACACTGAAGCTTTCTTT CASSPSGGGNTEAFF
TRBD1 NA TRBJ1-2 TRBV4-1 TGCGCCAGCAGCCAAGACACCGGGACAGGGGGCTCTGGCTACACCTTC CASSQDTGTGGSGYTF
TRBD1 NA TRBJ1-6 TRBV6-5 TGTGCCAGCAGTTTAGTGGGACAGTATAATTCACCCCTCCACTTT CASSLVGQYNSPLHF
TRBD2 NA TRBJ2-3 TRBV24-1 TGTGCCACCAGTGATTTAACTAGCGGGAGGGCCAGCACAGATACGCAGTATTTT CATSDLTSGRASTDTQYF
NA once TRBJ2-3 TRBV15 NA CATSRDLSWEVFSDTQYF
NA NA TRBJ2-1 TRBV7-2 TGTGCCAGCAGCCCTGACTCTGGGTCCTACAATGAGCAGTTCTTC CASSPDSGSYNEQFF
NA NA TRBJ2-2 TRBV27 TGTGCCAGCAGTTTATTAGCAGGGCTAGGCGGGGAGCTGTTTTTT CASSLLAGLGGELFF
NA NA TRBJ1-3 TRBV25-1 TGTGCCAGCAGAGAGGCATACACCATATATTTT CASREAYTIYF
NA NA TRBJ2-5 TRBV6-5 TGTGCCGGCTTGGGGGGAAACCTTCAAGAGACCCAGTACTTC CAGLGGNLQETQYF